Below, one TCR beta chain is given with its context. Its matching antigen is unknown. These data belong to a study of blood T cells in healthy people across ages. Study observations and caveats: Per million T cells, TCR beta diversity dropped about linearly as age rose. There was a strong correlation between TCR beta diversity and naive T cell percentage. CMV status of donors was not determined, possibly confounding expanded clonotype changes.

V lost 5 bases to trimming and J lost 1 base, with 8 bases between them. The germline V gene encodes CDR1 SNHLY and CDR2 FYNNEI. The CDR3 is made up of 14 amino acids. Samples each yielded at least 5.5 micrograms of total RNA. A second roughly 6 to 12 cycle PCR used barcoded and J-beta primers. MiXCR was run by TCRdb on the 5' RACE reads, yielding one entry per CDR3 protein. The sample carries over 550,000 distinct CDR3 sequences, about 30% recorded once. The origin of this receptor is a woman of 80 years or more in good health. This chain joins TRBV2 and TRBJ2-2; D is unclear. The sample taken for sequencing was blood. CDR3 DNA: TGTGCCAGCAGTCAGTTCCTGAACACCGGGGAGCTGTTTTTT. Amino acid sequence: CASSQFLNTGELFF.